These T cell receptor beta chains were read from a single sample in a study of human T cells and chemical hapten exposure. TCRdb processed the RACE reads anew with MiXCR; each CDR3 protein has one entry. The table includes around 300,000 distinct CDR3 sequences, around 7% detected once. Sequenced material: whole blood, taken in connection with sensitization to the hapten diphenylcyclopropenone (DPC). All receptors come from a woman between 18 and 29 years old with alopecia areata. Some clones in this sample may be carry-over from other donors' samples. CDR3s include the opening cysteine and the closing phenylalanine or tryptophan. Fields, in order: clone size, J gene, V gene, D gene, CDR3 protein, CDR3 DNA. D genes are given only for firm matches. Some rows have no size entry. The others give once, few or many, or a class for an expanded clone.

size: few; J: TRBJ1-2; V: TRBV20-1; D: TRBD1; CDR3: CSARETGDKNGYTF; DNA: TGCAGTGCTAGAGAGACAGGGGATAAGAATGGCTACACCTTC
size: few; J: TRBJ1-1; V: TRBV4-1; D: NA; CDR3: CASSQDLRVAGADTEAFF; DNA: TGCGCCAGCAGCCAAGACCTGCGAGTAGCGGGGGCGGACACTGAAGCTTTCTTT
size: NA; J: TRBJ2-7; V: TRBV6-5; D: TRBD2; CDR3: CASRWGLASREQYF; DNA: TGTGCCAGCAGGTGGGGACTAGCGTCGCGGGAGCAGTACTTC
size: few; J: TRBJ1-1; V: TRBV5-8; D: NA; CDR3: CASSLGTARDTEAFF; DNA: TGTGCCAGCAGCTTGGGGACAGCGAGGGACACTGAAGCTTTCTTT
size: few; J: TRBJ2-3; V: TRBV7-2; D: TRBD2; CDR3: CASSSSAGVTDTQYF; DNA: TGTGCCAGCAGCTCGTCAGCGGGGGTCACAGATACGCAGTATTTT
size: many; J: TRBJ2-2; V: TRBV7-9; D: NA; CDR3: CASSSGRDTGELFF; DNA: TGTGCCAGCAGCTCAGGACGGGACACCGGGGAGCTGTTTTTT
size: many; J: TRBJ2-3; V: TRBV6-4; D: NA; CDR3: CASSDQIMDTQYF; DNA: TGTGCCAGCAGTGACCAGATAATGGATACGCAGTATTTT
size: many; J: TRBJ1-6; V: TRBV7-2; D: NA; CDR3: CASNKGFYNSPLHF; DNA: TGTGCCAGCAACAAGGGATTTTATAATTCACCCCTCCACTTT
size: few; J: TRBJ2-3; V: TRBV6-2/TRBV6-3; D: NA; CDR3: CASSRGGSADTQYF; DNA: TGTGCCAGCAGCCGAGGTGGAAGCGCAGATACGCAGTATTTT
size: few; J: TRBJ2-1; V: TRBV2; D: NA; CDR3: CASRAGYYNEQFF; DNA: TGTGCCAGCAGGGCAGGGTACTACAATGAGCAGTTCTTC
size: many; J: TRBJ2-3; V: TRBV7-8; D: NA; CDR3: CASSLPGARTDTQYF; DNA: TGTGCCAGCAGCTTACCGGGGGCGAGGACAGATACGCAGTATTTT
size: few; J: TRBJ2-7; V: TRBV29-1; D: TRBD1; CDR3: CSVCDREPYEQYF; DNA: TGCAGCGTTTGTGACAGGGAGCCCTACGAGCAGTACTTC
size: many; J: TRBJ1-1; V: TRBV29-1; D: NA; CDR3: CSVRVSTSFF; DNA: TGCAGCGTCCGAGTATCAACTTCTTTCTTT
size: few; J: TRBJ1-6; V: TRBV7-9; D: NA; CDR3: CASSSSRELISPLHF; DNA: TGTGCCAGCAGCTCGTCCAGGGAACTGATTTCACCCCTCCACTTT
size: few; J: TRBJ1-3; V: TRBV29-1; D: NA; CDR3: CSVRQAGNTIYF; DNA: TGCAGCGTTCGACAGGCCGGAAACACCATATATTTT
size: few; J: TRBJ1-3; V: TRBV6-2/TRBV6-3; D: NA; CDR3: CASSPGPYSGNTIYF; DNA: TGTGCCAGCAGTCCGGGACCGTACTCTGGAAACACCATATATTTT
size: many; J: TRBJ1-2; V: TRBV27; D: TRBD1; CDR3: CASRKGQSNYGYTF; DNA: TGTGCCAGCAGAAAGGGACAGTCAAACTATGGCTACACCTTC
size: many; J: TRBJ2-1; V: TRBV5-1; D: NA; CDR3: CASSLAGGEYNEQFF; DNA: TGCGCCAGCAGCTTGGCTGGCGGGGAATACAATGAGCAGTTCTTC
size: NA; J: TRBJ2-2; V: TRBV7-2; D: NA; CDR3: CASSPDYRSGELFF; DNA: TGTGCCAGCAGCCCAGACTACCGCTCAGGAGAGCTGTTTTTT
size: few; J: TRBJ1-4; V: TRBV7-2; D: NA; CDR3: CASSSRPGLNEKLFF; DNA: TGTGCCAGCAGCTCTAGACCGGGACTTAATGAAAAACTGTTTTTT
size: few; J: TRBJ1-2; V: TRBV6-5; D: NA; CDR3: CASSAEDSTGPYGYTF; DNA: TGTGCCAGCAGCGCTGAAGATTCGACAGGTCCCTATGGCTACACCTTC
size: few; J: TRBJ1-1; V: TRBV10-2; D: NA; CDR3: CASSLSLRRTLTEAFF; DNA: TGCGCCAGCAGCTTATCCCTTAGACGGACACTAACTGAAGCTTTCTTT
size: many; J: TRBJ2-3; V: TRBV28; D: NA; CDR3: CASTNRGQDTQYF; DNA: TGTGCCAGCACCAATCGGGGGCAAGATACGCAGTATTTT
size: few; J: TRBJ2-3; V: TRBV28; D: NA; CDR3: CASREGGGTDTQYF; DNA: TGTGCCAGCAGGGAGGGTGGGGGCACAGATACGCAGTATTTT
size: few; J: TRBJ1-6; V: TRBV10-3; D: TRBD1; CDR3: CAISGQQGGTQSSSPLHF; DNA: TGTGCCATCAGTGGACAACAGGGGGGGACTCAGTCCAGTTCACCCCTCCACTTT
size: few; J: TRBJ1-1; V: TRBV7-2; D: NA; CDR3: CASSSTTGRTEAFF; DNA: TGTGCCAGCAGCTCCACCACAGGGCGGACTGAAGCTTTCTTT
size: many; J: TRBJ2-3; V: TRBV24-1; D: TRBD2; CDR3: CATSGFPGGDTQYF; DNA: TGTGCCACCAGTGGTTTTCCGGGAGGAGATACGCAGTATTTT
size: NA; J: TRBJ2-1; V: TRBV11-3; D: TRBD2; CDR3: CASSRRTSATDNEQFF; DNA: TGTGCCAGCAGCCGTCGGACTAGCGCTACAGACAATGAGCAGTTCTTC
size: NA; J: TRBJ2-1; V: TRBV5-5; D: NA; CDR3: CASAARNPSYNEQFF; DNA: TGTGCCAGCGCTGCCCGTAACCCTTCCTACAATGAGCAGTTCTTC
size: many; J: TRBJ2-3; V: TRBV7-2; D: NA; CDR3: CASSLGYFADTQYF; DNA: TGTGCCAGCAGCTTGGGATATTTCGCAGATACGCAGTATTTT
size: NA; J: TRBJ1-2; V: TRBV6-2/TRBV6-3; D: NA; CDR3: CTSSSMTGGIHGYTF; DNA: TGTACCAGCAGTTCCATGACAGGAGGCATCCATGGCTACACCTTC
size: few; J: TRBJ1-2; V: TRBV19; D: TRBD1; CDR3: CASMGGTANYGYTF; DNA: TGTGCCAGTATGGGGGGGACAGCTAACTATGGCTACACCTTC
size: many; J: TRBJ2-7; V: TRBV25-1; D: NA; CDR3: CASSESRLSYEQYF; DNA: TGTGCCAGCAGTGAATCCCGACTAAGCTACGAGCAGTACTTC
size: many; J: TRBJ2-3; V: TRBV4-3; D: NA; CDR3: CASSQELADTQYF; DNA: TGCGCCAGCAGCCAAGAGTTGGCAGATACGCAGTATTTT
size: NA; J: TRBJ1-1; V: TRBV6-2/TRBV6-3; D: NA; CDR3: CASSEQGRAEAFF; DNA: TGTGCCAGCAGTGAACAGGGTAGGGCTGAAGCTTTCTTT
size: few; J: TRBJ2-2; V: TRBV4-3; D: NA; CDR3: CASSLRDGTGELFF; DNA: TGCGCCAGCAGCCTTAGAGATGGCACCGGGGAGCTGTTTTTT
size: few; J: TRBJ1-2; V: TRBV28; D: NA; CDR3: CASHPRRNYGYTF; DNA: TGTGCCAGCCACCCGCGGCGTAACTATGGCTACACCTTC
size: many; J: TRBJ2-1; V: TRBV21-1; D: NA; CDR3: CASSKRSPAGYYNEQFF; DNA: TGTGCCAGCAGCAAAAGGTCCCCAGCGGGGTATTACAATGAGCAGTTCTTC
size: NA; J: TRBJ2-6; V: TRBV7-2; D: TRBD1; CDR3: CASRSGQGYSGANVLTF; DNA: TGTGCCAGCAGATCGGGACAGGGGTATAGTGGGGCCAACGTCCTGACTTTC
size: few; J: TRBJ1-1; V: TRBV6-6; D: TRBD1; CDR3: CASSYTGKDRGAFF; DNA: TGTGCCAGCAGTTACACGGGGAAGGACAGGGGGGCTTTCTTT
size: NA; J: TRBJ1-5; V: TRBV4-1; D: NA; CDR3: CASSRTEADPLQPQHF; DNA: TGCGCCAGCAGCCGCACCGAAGCCGACCCACTGCAGCCCCAGCATTTT
size: NA; J: TRBJ1-1; V: TRBV2; D: TRBD1; CDR3: CASIVTGGTEAFF; DNA: TGTGCCAGCATAGTGACAGGGGGCACTGAAGCTTTCTTT
size: few; J: TRBJ1-5; V: TRBV28; D: NA; CDR3: CASSFLPGSNQPQHF; DNA: TGTGCCAGCAGTTTCCTGCCAGGAAGCAATCAGCCCCAGCATTTT
size: many; J: TRBJ2-3; V: TRBV25-1; D: NA; CDR3: CASSEQYVTDTQYF; DNA: TGTGCCAGCAGTGAGCAGTACGTCACAGATACGCAGTATTTT
size: NA; J: TRBJ1-6; V: TRBV5-1; D: NA; CDR3: CASSLEGQPSPLHF; DNA: TGCGCCAGCAGCTTGGAAGGACAGCCTTCACCCCTCCACTTT
size: NA; J: TRBJ1-2; V: TRBV10-3; D: NA; CDR3: CAISESGTAQGYGYTF; DNA: TGTGCCATCAGTGAGTCCGGTACAGCCCAGGGATATGGCTACACCTTC
size: NA; J: TRBJ1-1; V: TRBV7-8; D: NA; CDR3: CASSWDFSRGTEAFF; DNA: TGTGCCAGCAGTTGGGACTTCTCACGGGGGACTGAAGCTTTCTTT
size: many; J: TRBJ2-1; V: TRBV7-9; D: NA; CDR3: CASSPRTYNEQFF; DNA: TGTGCCAGCAGCCCTAGGACCTACAATGAGCAGTTCTTC
size: many; J: TRBJ2-5; V: TRBV6-2/TRBV6-3; D: NA; CDR3: CASSPRRGLETQYF; DNA: TGTGCCAGCAGCCCCCGTCGGGGATTGGAGACCCAGTACTTC
size: few; J: TRBJ2-5; V: TRBV11-2; D: NA; CDR3: CASSPGPRETQYF; DNA: TGTGCCAGCAGCCCGGGCCCCCGGGAGACCCAGTACTTC
size: NA; J: TRBJ2-7; V: TRBV6-2/TRBV6-3; D: TRBD2; CDR3: CASSRLTSGSSYEQYF; DNA: TGTGCCAGCAGTCGTCTGACTAGCGGAAGCTCCTACGAGCAGTACTTC
size: many; J: TRBJ2-5; V: TRBV7-2; D: NA; CDR3: CASSLEYGIQETQYF; DNA: TGTGCCAGCAGCTTAGAGTACGGAATACAAGAGACCCAGTACTTC
size: NA; J: TRBJ2-4; V: TRBV18; D: NA; CDR3: CASSPGGSLAKNIQYF; DNA: TGTGCCAGCTCACCCGGGGGCTCCCTAGCCAAAAACATTCAGTACTTC